This TCR beta chain was profiled in a study of shared clonotypes between healthy human individuals (dated by TCRdb to about 2020). General notes on the study: Two women and a few men aged 18 to 49 years were included in the cohort. For each donor, three plates each were used for CD4 naive and CD4 memory, two plates were used for CD8 naive, and one plate was used for CD8 memory. The study deeply sequenced blood TCR repertoires of several healthy adults to estimate repertoire size and the extent of clonotype sharing between individuals. Different laboratories and diverse techniques were used to prepare libraries and sequence TCR repertoires, to increase sequencing depth and limit assay-specific biases. Per donor, leukapheresis produced somewhere between about 0.94 and 9.5 billion PBMCs. The paper's findings and limits, for the study overall: Incomplete sequencing was indicated by rarefaction of sorted-subset datasets, despite the large sequencing depth. About 5% of naive CD4, 3.5% of naive CD8, around 2.3% of memory CD4, and approximately 0.4% of memory CD8 clonotypes were shared across several donors. Compared with non-shared clonotypes, the clonotypes found in all four sorted-subset donors had higher generation probabilities. The small number of donors limited the genetic and exposure-history diversity represented. Pairwise subsampling led to the expectation that sequencing depth would affect the degree of clonotype sharing among donors. Naive subsets generally had larger estimated clonotype richness than memory subsets. Only blood was sampled, and tissue TCR repertoires likely differ from those in blood.

Healthy HIV-negative adults with no recently reported acute infections or vaccinations were included as donors. Every donor was a Caucasian adult residing in Nashville, Tennessee, USA. Magnetic negative selection was used to enrich CD4+ T cells, after which naive cells were positively selected on CD45RA and the negative fraction became the memory subset. After blood collection by leukapheresis, PBMCs were isolated using Ficoll-Histopaque density gradient centrifugation and then cryopreserved in the vapor phase of liquid nitrogen. Analytical flow cytometry was used to check the purity and quantity of every magnetically sorted T cell population. From each sorted fraction, genomic DNA was isolated and quantified by UV absorbance on a Nanodrop 2000c. Using the deep immunoSEQ assay, multiplex PCR amplified TCR CDR3 regions from genomic DNA. For each cell subset, the extracted genomic DNA was distributed evenly across all wells of several immunoSEQ 96-well plates, and each plate served as one replicate. For sorted subsets, each replicate PCR was loaded with approximately 0.2 ug genomic DNA, equivalent to about 33,000 T cell genomes. The purified libraries were quantified using a Qubit 3.0 fluorometer, sized with a Bioanalyzer 2100, and then quantified again using the KAPA Library Quantification kit. Every immunoSEQ 96-well plate was sequenced on a dedicated single-read 150-cycle Illumina NextSeq 550 flow cell. The authors' pipeline ran thus. Because the immunoSEQ output included only junctional sequences and no quality scores, the filtering could not be the same as the filtering used for full-length reads. Sequences were annotated with PyIR, a Python wrapper for IgBLAST v1.9, and V/J genes and CDR3 were assigned using IMGT germline references. Reads with weak V/J assignments (E-value above 1e-6), missing CDR3, stop codons, out-of-frame junctions, or ambiguous translated residues were removed. V3J clonotypes were defined as sequences sharing an identical inferred V gene, J gene, and CDR3 amino acid sequence. The percentage overlap between two repertoires was calculated by dividing the number of shared unique clonotypes by the size of the smaller repertoire. Richness of each repertoire was evaluated using RTK rarefaction, the Chao1 estimator, and Recon v2.1 estimates of unobserved clonotypes. Generation probabilities for all TCRbeta clonotypes obtained by the gDNA method from a few donors were computed using OLGA. TCRdb carries this immuneACCESS record with in-frame sequences only. Its versions omit some clonotypes, under half of them owing to an unresolved V gene in the studies checked, with the rest unexplained. V, J and clone size derive from that table, while D and trimming were established from the DNA sequence. This sample is represented by over a million clones; 96% of them were singletons. The ten largest make up 0.95% to 1.5% of the sample.

Turning to this clone: Its binding antigen is unknown. The sample holds no much larger clone one base away, and base qualities are not on file.

The clonotype comes from a man aged 25 to 40 in good health. Sequenced input: naive CD4+ T cells sorted from blood. The cell subset or site label for this specimen denotes: CD45RA+ positively selected.

The DNA sequence is given as TGTGCCATCAGTGAGACTAGCGGGAGTGGAGATACGCAGTATTTT. It codes for CAISETSGSGDTQYF. Here the chain combines TRBV10-3 and TRBJ2-3; 11 of the junction bases match TRBD2. V is pruned by 2 bases and J by 5 bases, leaving 3 bases of the junction without a gene match. The CDR3 contains 15 residues, cysteine and phenylalanine counted. The sequence is cut down to CDR3 DNA, 45 bases in frame from base 1. The germline V gene encodes CDR1 ENHRY and CDR2 SYGVKD.